This is a list of T cell receptor beta chains from one sample in a study of cytomegalovirus exposure and HLA in healthy donors. Sequenced by immunoSEQ multiplex PCR; TCRdb stores in-frame clones only, minus some. This table holds roughly 120,000 clones, about 81% found once. The sequenced sample was PBMCs. The receptor source for this set is a woman in her twenties or thirties in good health and CMV-seronegative. Both conserved end residues are part of each CDR3. A D gene is named only where the DNA matches it firmly. Clone size is stated in some rows and not others, as once, few, many or a class when expanded.

TRBV18	TRBJ2-5	-	-	CASQGAISGETQYF	TGTGCCAGCCAGGGTGCGATTTCTGGAGAGACCCAGTACTTC
TRBV25-1	TRBJ1-1	-	-	CASSELGRGAGGTEAFF	TGTGCCAGCAGTGAATTGGGAAGAGGGGCGGGGGGCACTGAAGCTTTCTTT
TRBV18	TRBJ2-1	few	-	CASSPRSASSYNEQFF	TGTGCCAGCTCACCGCGGAGCGCTAGCTCCTACAATGAGCAGTTCTTC
TRBV12-1	TRBJ1-2	-	-	CASSFDPRTGYTF	TGTGCCAGCAGCTTTGATCCCAGAACCGGCTACACCTTC
TRBV6-1	TRBJ2-7	-	-	CASSAHSGTLYEQYF	TGTGCCAGCAGTGCACACTCCGGGACACTCTACGAGCAGTACTTC
TRBV7-2	TRBJ2-3	-	-	CASSLAGSGTDTQYF	TGTGCCAGCAGCTTAGCCGGGAGTGGCACAGATACGCAGTATTTT
TRBV19	TRBJ1-2	-	-	CASSISITRGYGYTF	TGTGCCAGTAGTATTTCGATAACGCGGGGCTATGGCTACACCTTC
TRBV12-1	TRBJ2-7	-	-	CASSFVADYEQYF	TGTGCCAGCAGCTTTGTGGCAGACTACGAGCAGTACTTC
TRBV7-7	TRBJ2-5	-	-	CASSLNGATQYF	TGTGCTAGCAGCTTAAATGGGGCGACCCAGTACTTC
TRBV11-3	TRBJ2-1	once	-	CASSKTGRVPYNEQFF	TGTGCCAGCAGCAAGACAGGCCGAGTTCCGTACAATGAGCAGTTCTTC
TRBV25-1	TRBJ1-2	-	TRBD1	CASSEWGTDYGYTF	TGTGCCAGCAGTGAATGGGGGACAGACTATGGCTACACCTTC
TRBV5-1	TRBJ2-7	-	-	CASSLGHGSSYEQYF	TGCGCCAGCAGCTTGGGGCACGGGAGCTCCTACGAGCAGTACTTC
TRBV11-2	TRBJ2-3	-	TRBD2	CASSSPGGVDTQYF	TGTGCCAGCAGCTCACCGGGGGGGGTAGATACGCAGTATTTT
TRBV30	TRBJ2-7	-	TRBD1	CAWSVRPGQGVPRTAYEQYF	TGTGCCTGGAGCGTACGACCGGGACAGGGAGTTCCGCGGACCGCCTACGAGCAGTACTTC
TRBV19	TRBJ1-1	-	TRBD1	CATRDRPNTEAFF	TGTGCCACTCGGGACAGACCGAACACTGAAGCTTTCTTT
TRBV18	TRBJ1-2	once	TRBD1	CASSPSLGQGDGYTF	TGTGCCAGCTCACCATCATTGGGACAGGGGGATGGCTACACCTTC
TRBV4-1	TRBJ2-7	-	TRBD1	CASSQTGTGIYEQYF	TGCGCCAGCAGCCAAACCGGGACAGGGATTTACGAGCAGTACTTC
TRBV29-1	TRBJ2-3	-	-	CSVVKGGRGDTQYF	TGCAGCGTTGTTAAGGGAGGTAGGGGAGATACGCAGTATTTT
TRBV5-1	TRBJ2-3	-	-	CASSSGASGDTQYF	TGCGCCAGCAGCTCAGGGGCCTCGGGAGATACGCAGTATTTT
TRBV10-3	TRBJ1-2	few	-	CAIHAGVANYGYTF	TGTGCCATCCATGCAGGGGTAGCTAACTATGGCTACACCTTC
TRBV5-4	TRBJ1-3	-	-	CASSLRGSGNTIYF	TGTGCCAGCAGCTTGCGGGGCTCTGGAAACACCATATATTTT
TRBV19	TRBJ1-6	once	-	CASSIIRGHSPLHF	TGTGCCAGTAGTATCATCAGGGGTCATTCACCCCTCCACTTT
TRBV29-1	TRBJ1-1	-	TRBD1	CSVVDRANTEAFF	TGCAGCGTTGTTGACAGGGCGAACACTGAAGCTTTCTTT
TRBV19	TRBJ2-1	-	TRBD1	CASSLGQGPPSYNEQFF	TGTGCCAGTAGTCTGGGACAGGGTCCCCCCTCCTACAATGAGCAGTTCTTC
TRBV2	TRBJ1-1	-	TRBD1	CASILTGGINTEAFF	TGTGCCAGCATATTGACAGGGGGTATTAACACTGAAGCTTTCTTT
TRBV4-1	TRBJ2-1	-	TRBD2	CASSQDIAGGSYNEQFF	TGCGCCAGCAGCCAAGATATAGCGGGAGGCTCCTACAATGAGCAGTTCTTC
TRBV15	TRBJ2-2	-	-	CATSDRGSGELFF	TGTGCCACCAGCGACCGGGGGAGCGGGGAGCTGTTTTTT
TRBV4-1	TRBJ2-7	-	TRBD2	CASSSYAVAGEEQYF	TGCGCCAGCAGCTCCTACGCGGTAGCGGGGGAAGAGCAGTACTTC
TRBV6-1	TRBJ1-2	-	TRBD1	CASSLQGALGYGYTF	TGTGCCAGCAGTCTCCAGGGGGCGCTAGGCTATGGCTACACCTTC
TRBV9	TRBJ1-2	-	-	CASSVGFRGNYGYTF	TGTGCCAGCAGCGTAGGATTTAGGGGCAACTATGGCTACACCTTC
TRBV18	TRBJ2-3	-	TRBD1	CASSPVVGQGTDTQYF	TGTGCCAGCTCACCAGTTGTGGGACAGGGCACAGATACGCAGTATTTT
TRBV18	TRBJ2-1	-	-	CASSPPAGTKQFF	TGTGCCAGCTCACCACCGGCAGGTACGAAGCAGTTCTTC
TRBV7-3	TRBJ2-1	-	-	CASSLRPTPWTGEQFF	TGTGCCAGCAGCTTAAGGCCAACACCGTGGACTGGTGAGCAGTTCTTC
TRBV5-4	TRBJ1-2	-	TRBD1	CASSPQGQGGEYGYTF	TGTGCCAGCAGCCCTCAGGGACAGGGAGGTGAATATGGCTACACCTTC
TRBV6-4	TRBJ1-2	once	-	CASSDSTGMGGYTF	TGTGCCAGCAGTGACTCAACAGGGATGGGAGGCTACACCTTC
TRBV9	TRBJ1-4	few	-	CASSVAQNEKLFF	TGTGCCAGCAGCGTAGCACAGAATGAAAAACTGTTTTTT
TRBV11-2	TRBJ2-7	-	TRBD1	CASSLAGGTYEQYF	TGTGCCAGCAGCTTGGCAGGGGGCACATACGAGCAGTACTTC
TRBV2	TRBJ2-3	-	-	CASSTVYREGGDTQYF	TGTGCCAGCAGTACCGTGTACAGGGAGGGAGGAGATACGCAGTATTTT
TRBV19	TRBJ1-5	-	-	CASSIRGGGQPQHF	TGTGCCAGTAGTATAAGGGGGGGCGGGCAGCCCCAGCATTTT
TRBV30	TRBJ2-1	few	TRBD2	CAWSPLLDTSGTAIKDNEQFF	TGTGCCTGGAGTCCCCTCCTAGATACTAGCGGTACCGCGATAAAGGACAATGAGCAGTTCTTC
TRBV14	TRBJ2-7	-	TRBD2	CASSPVHLAGGYEQYF	TGTGCCAGCAGCCCGGTACATTTAGCGGGAGGATACGAGCAGTACTTC
TRBV29-1	TRBJ1-1	-	-	CSAGSHNTEAFF	TGCAGCGCCGGGTCTCATAACACTGAAGCTTTCTTT
TRBV7-9	TRBJ2-2	-	-	CASSPRAGKDTGELFF	TGTGCCAGCAGCCCCCGTGCGGGTAAGGACACCGGGGAGCTGTTTTTT
TRBV7-9	TRBJ2-7	-	-	CASSLARGTYEQYF	TGTGCCAGCAGCTTAGCGCGGGGTACCTACGAGCAGTACTTC
TRBV30	TRBJ1-4	-	-	CACHSPNEKLFF	TGTGCCTGTCACAGCCCTAATGAAAAACTGTTTTTT